The entry below gives a single TCR beta chain sequence along with its context. Antigen unknown. This entry is derived from a study of graft-versus-host responses after intestinal transplantation. Sequenced by immunoSEQ multiplex PCR; TCRdb stores in-frame clones only, minus some. The data contain roughly 28,000 clones, about 80% of them singletons. V lost 6 bases, J lost 1 base, and 6 bases stayed unmatched. CDR1 and CDR2 from the germline V gene are ENHRY and SYGVKD. The CDR3 contains 15 residues. The clonotype comes from a human donor who received an intestinal transplant. The chain carries TRBV10-3 and TRBJ2-5, with TRBD1 identical over 9 bases. The sequences come from unstimulated CD4+ T cells sorted from spleen or lymph node cells, collected before intestinal transplant. CDR3 coding DNA: TGTGCCATCAGGGGGTCGGGACAGGGCCAAGAGACCCAGTACTTC. It encodes CAIRGSGQGQETQYF.